These 8 T cell receptor beta chains originate from one sample sequenced in a study of beta chain features in type 1 diabetes. Their specific antigens are unknown. Overall study findings and caveats: Among patients with Type 1 diabetes, TCRB CDR3s were moderately but significantly shorter in every one of the four CD4+ subsets.

Expressed TCRB transcripts were sequenced because the isolated RNA had all been reverse transcribed beforehand. Libraries were prepared by immunoSEQ multiplex PCR; TCRdb keeps only in-frame clonotypes and omits some of them. This sample has 160,000 or so clones, with 6.5% to 10% found just once. Sequencing was done on a sample of central memory CD4+ T cells from blood. The receptors shown here come from a woman aged 18-29 years with type 1 diabetes.

This clone was found a few times. The chain carries TRBV18 and TRBJ2-7; 8 nucleotides agree with TRBD2. Germline CDR1 KGHSH, CDR2 LQKENI. The CDR3 loop spans 16 amino acids. V shed 6 bases, J shed 0 bases, and the junction held 10 bases outside the gene matches. CDR3 loop: CASSPNSGAASYEQYF. CDR3 DNA: TGTGCCAGCTCCCCAAATAGCGGGGCCGCCTCCTACGAGCAGTACTTC.

Many counts were recorded for this clone. The CDR3 coding sequence is TGTGCCATCGGGGAGGGTCAAGAGACCCAGTACTTC. This gives the protein CAIGEGQETQYF. The chain recombines TRBV10-3 with TRBJ2-5; 7 nucleotides match TRBD2. The V segment lost 8 bases and the J segment 2 bases; nucleotides outside the gene matches: 2. The CDR3 extends over 12 amino acids. Germline V gives CDR1 ENHRY, CDR2 SYGVKD.

This clone was counted only a few times. The V call is TRBV5-1, the J call TRBJ2-1, with a possible D match to TRBD2 (6 bases). The germline CDR1 and CDR2 sequences are SGHRS and YFSETQ. This CDR3 comprises 16 residues. V shed 0 bases and J shed 10 bases, with 20 bases lying between them. The CDR3 nucleotides read TGCGCCAGCAGCTTGGGGGCGGGGATCTTCCAGGAAGAGCAGTTCTTC. The encoded protein is CASSLGAGIFQEEQFF.

Only a few counts were recorded for this clone. The chain joins TRBV6-6 to TRBJ1-1; possible D gene TRBD1, 6 bases. From germline, CDR1 is MNHNY and CDR2 SVGAGI (reference sequence). CDR3 length equals 14 residues. The V and J ends lost 8 bases and 5 bases respectively, with 18 bases between them. CDR3 protein: CASVPPGAQTEAFF. The CDR3 region has the DNA TGTGCCAGCGTTCCCCCAGGGGCTCAGACTGAAGCTTTCTTT.

This clone was found many times. The V call is TRBV5-4, the J call TRBJ1-1, with 8 bases lining up with TRBD1. V gave up 3 bases and J gave up 7 bases; unmatched junction bases: 8. This CDR3 contains 14 residues. Germline V gives CDR1 SGHNT, CDR2 YYREEE (reference sequence). The CDR3 sequence: CASSYSGGAGEAFF. The CDR3 DNA follows: TGTGCCAGCAGCTACTCAGGGGGCGCAGGTGAAGCTTTCTTT.

The chain links TRBV5-1 to TRBJ2-5, with D unresolved. The germline V and J ends were trimmed by 4 bases and 6 bases, with 10 bases remaining between them. This CDR3 contains 12 residues. In germline, CDR1 is SGHRS, CDR2 YFSETQ. The CDR3 region has the DNA TGCGCCAGCAGCCTTAGTCAAAAGACCCAGTACTTC. Translated, it gives CASSLSQKTQYF.

This clone has just a few counts. The J gene is TRBJ2-1, the V gene TRBV5-6; TRBD2 matches 9 bases. There are 16 residues in the CDR3. Trimming at V came to 0 bases and at J to 11 bases, leaving 12 bases not matched to a gene. CDR1 SGHDT and CDR2 YYEEEE come from the germline V gene. The CDR3 is CASSLGELAGVRKQFF. The CDR3 region has the DNA TGTGCCAGCAGCTTGGGGGAGTTAGCGGGGGTAAGGAAGCAGTTCTTC.

This clone was detected ten times or more. CDR3 sequence reads: CASSLESPRHTF. Here the CDR3 DNA reads TGTGCCAGCAGCTTAGAAAGCCCCAGGCACACCTTC. The chain uses TRBV7-2 and TRBJ1-2; no firm D call. The V end lost 1 base, the J end lost 12 bases, and 12 bases lay between the germline ends. Germline-derived CDR1 and CDR2 are SGHTA and FQGNSA. The CDR3 consists of 12 residues. Filled out from reference TRBV7-2 and TRBJ1-2, the complete variable domain reads GAGVSQSPSNKVTEKGKDVELRCDPISGHTALYWYRQSLGQGLEFLIYFQGNSAPDKSGLPSDRFSAERTGGSVSTLTIQRTQQEDSAVYLCASSLESPRHTFGSGTRLTVV.